The source of this T cell receptor beta chain is a study of T-cell reconstitution after alpha-beta-depleted transplantation in children. The TCRbeta library incorporated unique molecular identifiers. TCRdb itself ran the PCR reads through MiXCR, one entry per CDR3 protein. In the table there are about 410,000 distinct CDR3 sequences, roughly 22% of which are singletons. There are 16 residues in the CDR3. Trimming removed 1 base from V and 5 bases from J; junction bases left unmatched: 4. Germline CDR1 reads KGHDR; CDR2 reads SFDVKD. The receptor was isolated from a human donor who donated a stem cell graft to a child with acute myeloid leukemia. The sample was PBMCs from the stem cell graft donor, taken from the stem cell graft. The rearrangement uses TRBV24-1 and TRBJ2-1; 10 nucleotides line up with TRBD2. CDR3 amino acids: CATSDFRLAGDNEQFF. DNA of the CDR3: TGTGCCACCAGTGATTTCCGACTAGCGGGCGACAATGAGCAGTTCTTC.